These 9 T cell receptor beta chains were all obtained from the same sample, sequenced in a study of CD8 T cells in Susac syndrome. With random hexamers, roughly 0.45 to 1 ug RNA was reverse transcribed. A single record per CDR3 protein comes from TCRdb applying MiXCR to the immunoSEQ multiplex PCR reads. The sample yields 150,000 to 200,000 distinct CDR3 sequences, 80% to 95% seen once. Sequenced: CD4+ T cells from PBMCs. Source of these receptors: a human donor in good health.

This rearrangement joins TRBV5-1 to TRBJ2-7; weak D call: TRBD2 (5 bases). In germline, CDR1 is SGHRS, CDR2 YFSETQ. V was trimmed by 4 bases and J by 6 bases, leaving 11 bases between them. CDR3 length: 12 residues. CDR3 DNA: TGCGCCAGCAGCGGGGAGTTAAGCGAGCAGTACTTC. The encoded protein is CASSGELSEQYF.

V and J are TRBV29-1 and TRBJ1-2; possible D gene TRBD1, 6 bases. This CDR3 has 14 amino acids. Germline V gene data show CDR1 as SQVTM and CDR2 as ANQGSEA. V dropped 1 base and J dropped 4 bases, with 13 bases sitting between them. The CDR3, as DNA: TGCAGCGTTGAAGGGGGAAGGGGGATCTATGGCTACACCTTC. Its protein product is CSVEGGRGIYGYTF.

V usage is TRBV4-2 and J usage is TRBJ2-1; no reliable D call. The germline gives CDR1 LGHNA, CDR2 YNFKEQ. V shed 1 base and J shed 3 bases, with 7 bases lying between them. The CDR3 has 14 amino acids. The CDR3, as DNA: TGTGCCAGCAGCCAAGTGCAGGACTACAATGAGCAGTTCTTC. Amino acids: CASSQVQDYNEQFF.

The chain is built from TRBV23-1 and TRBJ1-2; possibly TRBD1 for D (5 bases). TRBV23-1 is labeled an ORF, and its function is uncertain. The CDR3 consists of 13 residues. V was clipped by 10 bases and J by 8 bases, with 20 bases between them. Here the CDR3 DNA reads TGCGCCACCCGTAAACGGGGGAATGCGGGCTACACCTTC. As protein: CATRKRGNAGYTF.

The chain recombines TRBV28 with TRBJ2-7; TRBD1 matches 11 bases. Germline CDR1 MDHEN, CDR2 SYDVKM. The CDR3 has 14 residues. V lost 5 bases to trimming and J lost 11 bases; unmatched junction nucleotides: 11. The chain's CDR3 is CASSGTGGGSTEYV. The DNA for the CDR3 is TGTGCCAGCAGTGGGACAGGGGGTGGGTCGACGGAGTACGTC.

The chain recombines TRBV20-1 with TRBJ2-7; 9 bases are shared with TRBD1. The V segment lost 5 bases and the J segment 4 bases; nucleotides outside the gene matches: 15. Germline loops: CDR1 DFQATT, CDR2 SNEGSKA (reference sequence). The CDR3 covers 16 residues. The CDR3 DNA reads TGCAGTGCTCAACTAGGCCTGGACAGGGGCCGTTACGAGCAGTACTTC. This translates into CSAQLGLDRGRYEQYF.

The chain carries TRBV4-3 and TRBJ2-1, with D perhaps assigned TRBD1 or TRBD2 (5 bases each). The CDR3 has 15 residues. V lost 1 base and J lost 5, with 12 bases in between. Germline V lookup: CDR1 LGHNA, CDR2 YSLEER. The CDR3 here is CASSQVWGKNNEQFF. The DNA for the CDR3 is TGCGCCAGCAGCCAAGTGTGGGGGAAGAACAATGAGCAGTTCTTC.

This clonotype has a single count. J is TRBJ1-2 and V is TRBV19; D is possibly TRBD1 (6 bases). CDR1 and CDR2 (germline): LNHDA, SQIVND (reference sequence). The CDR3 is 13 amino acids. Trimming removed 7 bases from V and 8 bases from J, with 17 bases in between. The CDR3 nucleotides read TGTGCCAGTAACTCACGGGGGCCTCGGGGCTACACCTTC. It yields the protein CASNSRGPRGYTF.

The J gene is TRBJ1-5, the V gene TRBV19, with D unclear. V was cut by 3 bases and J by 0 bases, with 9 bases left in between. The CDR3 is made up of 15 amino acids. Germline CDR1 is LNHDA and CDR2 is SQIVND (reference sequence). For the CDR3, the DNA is TGTGCCAGTAGTATCAGGCAACATAGCAATCAGCCCCAGCATTTT. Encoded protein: CASSIRQHSNQPQHF.